A single sample gave rise to the 17 T cell receptor beta chains below, sequenced in a study of beta chain features in type 1 diabetes. Expressed TCRB transcripts were sequenced because the entire RNA isolate underwent reverse transcription. Data came from immunoSEQ multiplex PCR; TCRdb stores just in-frame clones and leaves some out. The profile shows over 700,000 clones, roughly 16% of them singletons. Sequencing was performed on naive CD4+ T cells from blood. These receptor sequences come from a woman aged 18-29 years in good health.

This clone showed up just a few times. The V and J genes are TRBV5-4 and TRBJ1-1, with TRBD1 matching over 8 bases. J lost 5 bases, V lost 0 bases, and 12 bases had no gene match. There are 17 residues in the CDR3. Per germline, CDR1 SGHNT and CDR2 YYREEE (reference sequence). In DNA form, the CDR3 reads TGTGCCAGCAGCTTGGGGGACCAGGGGGCCCAGGAGACTGAAGCTTTCTTT. Protein: CASSLGDQGAQETEAFF.

The chain carries TRBV11-2 and TRBJ2-3; D is undetermined. There are 16 residues in the CDR3. Looked up from germline, CDR1 is SGHAT and CDR2 is FQNNGV. Deletions cut 5 bases from V and 3 bases from J, with 18 bases between. CDR3 sequence reads: CASSPSDSWGTDTQYF. Here the CDR3 DNA reads TGTGCCAGCAGCCCTTCGGATTCCTGGGGTACAGATACGCAGTATTTT.

This clone was picked up a small number of times. The rearrangement joins TRBV5-1 to TRBJ2-3, with D possibly TRBD2 on 5 matching bases. V gave up 4 bases and J gave up 5 bases, with 14 bases separating them. This CDR3 is built from 14 residues. Germline CDR1 is SGHRS and CDR2 is YFSETQ. CDR3 nucleotides: TGCGCCAGCAGCATAAACTATGGGAGAGATACGCAGTATTTT. The encoded protein is CASSINYGRDTQYF. Together with reference TRBV5-1 and TRBJ2-3, the CDR3 gives the full variable domain: KAGVTQTPRYLIKTRGQQVTLSCSPISGHRSVSWYQQTPGQGLQFLFEYFSETQRNKGNFPGRFSGRQFSNSRSEMNVSTLELGDSALYLCASSINYGRDTQYFGPGTRLTVL.

This clone was seen more than once but under ten times. CDR3 region: CASSIYSGTGYRSNQPQHF. DNA for the CDR3: TGTGCCAGTAGTATATATTCCGGGACAGGGTATCGGAGCAATCAGCCCCAGCATTTT. The V gene is TRBV19, the J gene TRBJ1-5, with TRBD1 matching over 9 bases. The CDR3 sequence is 19 residues long. Germline loops: CDR1 LNHDA, CDR2 SQIVND (reference sequence). The ends lost 2 bases at V and 1 base at J; junction bases unmatched: 12.

A few counts support this clone. The chain combines TRBV27 with TRBJ1-1, with D perhaps matching TRBD1 (6 bases). The V and J ends lost 2 bases and 4 bases respectively, with 14 bases between them. Germline CDR1 is MNHEY and CDR2 is SMNVEV (reference sequence). The CDR3 is made up of 15 amino acids. The CDR3, as DNA: TGTGCCAGCAGTTTAGGTCAGGGGTCGACCACTGAAGCTTTCTTT. It codes for CASSLGQGSTTEAFF.

The chain carries TRBV27 and TRBJ1-1; possibly TRBD1 for D (6 bases). V was clipped by 3 bases and J by 1 base, with 15 bases between them. This CDR3 has 16 amino acids. CDR1 is MNHEY and CDR2 is SMNVEV in the germline V gene (reference sequence). The CDR3 loop reads CASSFMGGRANTEAFF. The CDR3 coding sequence is TGTGCCAGCAGTTTTATGGGGGGCAGGGCGAACACTGAAGCTTTCTTT.

The V and J genes are TRBV7-9 and TRBJ2-1; the D is unclear. Trimming left V 1 base short and J 16 bases short, with 8 bases between. Per germline, CDR1 SEHNR and CDR2 FQNEAQ (reference sequence). This CDR3 is 10 amino acids long. In nucleotides, the CDR3 is TGTGCCAGCAGCTTAGTAATAGAATTCTTC. Translated: CASSLVIEFF.

The CDR3 nucleotides read TGTGCCAGCAGGGCCGGGACAGGGTATCACAATGAGCAGTTCTTC. Translating it yields CASRAGTGYHNEQFF. This chain connects TRBV6-6 to TRBJ2-1; 9 nucleotides agree with TRBD1. The germline V gene has CDR1 MNHNY and CDR2 SVGAGI (reference sequence). The CDR3 sequence is 15 residues long. V lost 6 bases and J lost 5; bases outside the gene matches: 8.

In this sample, this clone turned up a few times. V and J are TRBV2 and TRBJ2-3; no definite D call. This CDR3 contains 13 residues. The ends were cut back, 9 bases at V and 3 bases at J, with 13 bases in the middle. Germline assignment: CDR1 SNHLY and CDR2 FYNNEI. CDR3 sequence reads: CASRKEITDTQYF. As DNA, the CDR3 is TGTGCCAGTCGTAAGGAGATAACAGATACGCAGTATTTT.

The chain uses TRBV11-2 and TRBJ1-2, with D perhaps matching TRBD1 (5 bases). CDR1 and CDR2 (germline): SGHAT, FQNNGV. V lost 0 bases to trimming and J lost 7 bases, with 15 bases between them. The CDR3 runs 15 residues. The CDR3 protein is CASSLEPHRNPGYTF. The CDR3, as DNA: TGTGCCAGCAGCTTAGAACCCCACAGGAATCCTGGCTACACCTTC.

This clone was picked up one time. The chain recombines TRBV11-2 with TRBJ2-2; 7 positions agree with TRBD1. In germline, CDR1 is SGHAT, CDR2 FQNNGV. The trim removed 4 bases at V and 6 bases at J, leaving 17 bases unmatched. The CDR3 consists of 18 residues. CDR3 residues: CASSSIKLRQGVAGELFF. The CDR3 DNA is TGTGCCAGCAGCTCAATCAAACTAAGACAGGGTGTAGCCGGGGAGCTGTTTTTT.

The chain uses TRBV7-2 and TRBJ2-3, with D unresolved. CDR3 length: 14 amino acids. Deletions cut 2 bases from V and 2 bases from J, with 8 bases between. Germline CDR1 SGHTA, CDR2 FQGNSA. Written as DNA, the CDR3 is TGTGCCAGCAGCTTATATCCGATCACAGATACGCAGTATTTT. This translates into CASSLYPITDTQYF. The entire variable domain, with the rest obtained from reference TRBV7-2 and TRBJ2-3, is as follows: GAGVSQSPSNKVTEKGKDVELRCDPISGHTALYWYRQSLGQGLEFLIYFQGNSAPDKSGLPSDRFSAERTGGSVSTLTIQRTQQEDSAVYLCASSLYPITDTQYFGPGTRLTVL.

The chain carries TRBV5-4 and TRBJ2-7; a weak D match, TRBD1 (6 bases). CDR3 length equals 15 residues. Trimming removed 4 bases from V and 0 bases from J, with 14 bases in between. The germline V gene has CDR1 SGHNT and CDR2 YYREEE (reference sequence). This CDR3 is CASSGPKGHSYEQYF. CDR3 nucleotides: TGTGCCAGCAGCGGCCCAAAGGGACACTCCTACGAGCAGTACTTC. Filled out from reference TRBV5-4 and TRBJ2-7, the complete variable domain reads ETGVTQSPTHLIKTRGQQVTLRCSSQSGHNTVSWYQQALGQGPQFIFQYYREEENGRGNFPPRFSGLQFPNYSSELNVNALELDDSALYLCASSGPKGHSYEQYFGPGTRLTVT.

J is TRBJ2-1 and V is TRBV6-5, with 9 bases lining up with TRBD2. The CDR3 totals 16 residues. From germline, CDR1 is MNHEY and CDR2 SVGAGI. After removal of 2 bases from V and 8 bases from J, the junction contained 10 bases not matched to a gene. CDR3 sequence: CASSYGTSLLRDEQFF. As DNA, the CDR3 is TGTGCCAGCAGTTACGGGACTAGCCTACTTAGGGATGAGCAGTTCTTC.

This rearrangement joins TRBV18 to TRBJ1-5, with TRBD1 identical over 7 bases. Unmatched junction bases numbered 10, after V lost 5 bases and J lost 6 bases. CDR1 and CDR2 from the germline V gene are KGHSH and LQKENI. The CDR3 spans 15 residues. CDR3 in DNA: TGTGCCAGCTCATCTGCCCAGGGGGGAGGTCAGCCCCAGCATTTT. As protein: CASSSAQGGGQPQHF.

This CDR3 reads CASRVDRGNEQFF. The CDR3 DNA is TGTGCCAGCAGAGTGGACAGGGGAAATGAGCAGTTCTTC. This chain links TRBV21-1 with TRBJ2-1; the table's D call TRBD1 went unverified against the DNA. TRBV21-1 constitutes a pseudogene. The CDR3 runs to 13 residues.

The chain recombines TRBV13 with TRBJ1-5, with 7 bases aligning to TRBD1. The CDR3 totals 15 residues. V lost 6 bases to trimming and J lost 5 bases; unmatched junction nucleotides: 10. Germline assignment: CDR1 PRHDT and CDR2 FYEKMQ (reference sequence). DNA of the CDR3: TGTGCCAGCAGTCCATCCGGGACAGTCGATCAGCCCCAGCATTTT. Translation gives CASSPSGTVDQPQHF.